The 4 T cell receptor beta chains below were found in one sample sequenced in a study of blood T cell repertoires in COVID-19. The repertoire was sequenced with immunoSEQ multiplex PCR; TCRdb's copy has only in-frame clones and lacks some. The repertoire holds over 45,000 clones, with 82% as singletons. The sequencing input was peripheral blood. These receptors all come from a human donor in a cohort sampled during active or convalescent COVID-19.

The rearrangement joins TRBV6-5 to TRBJ2-1, with 16 bases identical to TRBD2. CDR1 and CDR2 from the germline V gene are MNHEY and SVGAGI. V shed 6 bases, J shed 9 bases, and the junction held 5 bases outside the gene matches. The CDR3 runs 15 residues. CDR3 in amino acids: CASSLGTSGGVEQFF. Here the CDR3 DNA reads TGTGCCAGCAGCCTCGGGACTAGCGGGGGGGTTGAGCAGTTCTTC.

CDR3 DNA: TGTGCCAGCAGCTTAGCGACTGTGGGGGACAGTGAAGCTTTCTTT. It translates to CASSLATVGDSEAFF. This chain connects TRBV7-9 to TRBJ1-1; 7 bases agree with TRBD1. The V gene's germline CDR1 is SEHNR and CDR2 FQNEAQ (reference sequence). V trimming: 0 bases; J trimming: 7 bases; junction bases outside the gene matches: 8. The CDR3 has 15 amino acids.

V usage is TRBV9 and J usage is TRBJ1-1; D unresolved. The germline V gene encodes CDR1 SGDLS and CDR2 YYNGEE. CDR3 length equals 14 residues. V was pared by 0 bases and J by 0 bases, with 6 bases between. The CDR3 DNA sequence: TGTGCCAGCAGCGTAGACAGCATGAACACTGAAGCTTTCTTT. Translating gives CASSVDSMNTEAFF.

The chain couples TRBV13 to TRBJ2-7; 11 bases fit TRBD1. The J segment lost 4 bases and the V segment lost 3 bases, leaving 5 bases of the junction unmatched. This CDR3 spans 15 amino acids. Germline CDR1 and CDR2: PRHDT and FYEKMQ (reference sequence). CDR3: CASSFGQGASYEQYF. In DNA, the CDR3 is TGTGCCAGCAGCTTCGGACAGGGGGCATCTTACGAGCAGTACTTC.